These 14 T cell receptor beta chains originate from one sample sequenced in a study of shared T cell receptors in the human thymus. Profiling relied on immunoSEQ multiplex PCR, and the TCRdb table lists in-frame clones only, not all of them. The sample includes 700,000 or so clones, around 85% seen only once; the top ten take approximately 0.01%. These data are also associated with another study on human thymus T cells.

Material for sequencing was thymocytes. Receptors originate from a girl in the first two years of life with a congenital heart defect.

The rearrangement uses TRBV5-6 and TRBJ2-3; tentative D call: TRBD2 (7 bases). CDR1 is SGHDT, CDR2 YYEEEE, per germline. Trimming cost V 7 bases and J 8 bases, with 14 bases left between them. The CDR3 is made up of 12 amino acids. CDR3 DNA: TGTGCCAGCCACGGGGGGCGAGTTACGCAGTATTTT. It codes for CASHGGRVTQYF.

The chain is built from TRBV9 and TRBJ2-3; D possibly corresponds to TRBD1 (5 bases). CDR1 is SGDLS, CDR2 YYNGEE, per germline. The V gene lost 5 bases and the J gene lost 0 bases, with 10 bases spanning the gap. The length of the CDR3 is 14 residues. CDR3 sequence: CASRGRNSTDTQYF. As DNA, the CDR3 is TGTGCCAGCAGGGGGCGGAATAGCACAGATACGCAGTATTTT.

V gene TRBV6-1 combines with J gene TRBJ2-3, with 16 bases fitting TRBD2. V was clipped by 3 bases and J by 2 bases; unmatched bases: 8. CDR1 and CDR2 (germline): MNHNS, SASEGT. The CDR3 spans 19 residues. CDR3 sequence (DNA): TGTGCCAGCAGTGATCTGGGACTAGCGGGGGGGCGTGACACAGATACGCAGTATTTT. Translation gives CASSDLGLAGGRDTDTQYF.

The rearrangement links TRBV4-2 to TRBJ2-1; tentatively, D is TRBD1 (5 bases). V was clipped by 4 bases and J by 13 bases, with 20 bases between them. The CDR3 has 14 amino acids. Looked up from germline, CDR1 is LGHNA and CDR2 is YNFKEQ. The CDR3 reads CASSLRDQRLPQFF. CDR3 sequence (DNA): TGTGCCAGCAGCCTCAGGGATCAGAGATTGCCCCAGTTCTTC.

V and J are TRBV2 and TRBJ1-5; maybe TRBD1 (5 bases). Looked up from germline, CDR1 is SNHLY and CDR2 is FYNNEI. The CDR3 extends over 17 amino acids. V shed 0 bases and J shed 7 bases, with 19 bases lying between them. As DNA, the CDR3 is TGTGCCAGCAGTGAAGCGCTGGCCAGGGAAGGGAAGCAGCCCCAGCATTTT. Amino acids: CASSEALAREGKQPQHF.

CDR3 loop: CASSQEGRTDWNEQFF. In DNA, the CDR3 is TGTGCCAGCAGCCAAGAGGGAAGGACAGATTGGAATGAGCAGTTCTTC. The rearrangement joins TRBV14 to TRBJ2-1; perhaps TRBD1 as D (6 bases). V lost 0 bases, J lost 7 bases, and 16 bases lay in between. Germline CDR1 SGHDN, CDR2 FVKESK. This CDR3 is built from 16 residues.

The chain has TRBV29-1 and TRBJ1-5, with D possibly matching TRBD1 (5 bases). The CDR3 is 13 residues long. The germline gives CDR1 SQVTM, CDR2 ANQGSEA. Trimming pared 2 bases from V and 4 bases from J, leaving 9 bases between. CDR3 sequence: CSVESGGNQPQHF. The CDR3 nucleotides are TGCAGCGTTGAAAGTGGGGGGAATCAGCCCCAGCATTTT.

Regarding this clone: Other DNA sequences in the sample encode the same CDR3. CDR3 DNA sequence: TGTGCCAGCAGGAGCAGGTTGAACACTGAAGCTTTCTTT. Its protein is CASRSRLNTEAFF. The chain uses TRBV6-5 and TRBJ1-1, with D uncertain. Trimming stripped 6 bases from V and 0 bases from J, with 8 bases between. CDR3 length equals 13 residues. From germline, CDR1 is MNHEY and CDR2 SVGAGI.

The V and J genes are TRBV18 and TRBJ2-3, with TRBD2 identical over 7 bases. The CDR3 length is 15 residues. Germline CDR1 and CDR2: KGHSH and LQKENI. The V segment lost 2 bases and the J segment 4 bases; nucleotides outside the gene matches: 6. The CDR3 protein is CASSPGRGPADTQYF. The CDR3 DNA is TGTGCCAGCTCACCAGGGAGGGGCCCTGCAGATACGCAGTATTTT.

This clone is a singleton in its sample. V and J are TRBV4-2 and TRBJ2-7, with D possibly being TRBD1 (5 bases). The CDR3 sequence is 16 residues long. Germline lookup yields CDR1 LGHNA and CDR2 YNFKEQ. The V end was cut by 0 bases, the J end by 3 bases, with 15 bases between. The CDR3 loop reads CASSQDQGNSNYEQYF. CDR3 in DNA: TGTGCCAGCAGCCAAGATCAGGGAAACTCGAACTACGAGCAGTACTTC.

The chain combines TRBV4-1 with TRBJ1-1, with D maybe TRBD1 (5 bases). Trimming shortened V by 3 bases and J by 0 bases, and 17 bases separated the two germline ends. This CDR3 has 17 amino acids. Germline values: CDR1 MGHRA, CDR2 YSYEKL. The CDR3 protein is CASSHPVTGSMNTEAFF. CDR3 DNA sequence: TGCGCCAGCAGCCATCCCGTCACAGGCTCCATGAACACTGAAGCTTTCTTT.

The CDR3 DNA sequence: TGCGCCAGCAGCCCCCTTCACGACAGTTCCTATGGCTACACCTTC. Translation gives CASSPLHDSSYGYTF. The gene calls are TRBV5-1 and TRBJ1-2; perhaps TRBD1 as D (5 bases). Trimming pared 4 bases from V and 4 bases from J, leaving 17 bases between. This CDR3 is 15 amino acids long. Germline V gene data show CDR1 as SGHRS and CDR2 as YFSETQ.

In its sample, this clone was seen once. CDR3 residues: CASSLCSTFIKQGFRKTQYF. The CDR3 DNA reads TGTGCCAGCAGTTTATGTTCTACTTTTATTAAACAGGGTTTCAGAAAGACCCAGTACTTC. V gene TRBV28 combines with J gene TRBJ2-5; D might be TRBD1 (6 bases). Germline values: CDR1 MDHEN, CDR2 SYDVKM. CDR3 length equals 20 residues. Trimming took 0 bases from V and 6 from J, leaving 29 bases between them. Using reference TRBV28 and TRBJ2-5 for the parts outside the CDR3, the full variable domain is DVKVTQSSRYLVKRTGEKVFLECVQDMDHENMFWYRQDPGLGLRLIYFSYDVKMKEKGDIPEGYSVSREKKERFSLILESASTNQTSMYLCASSLCSTFIKQGFRKTQYFGPGTRLLVL.

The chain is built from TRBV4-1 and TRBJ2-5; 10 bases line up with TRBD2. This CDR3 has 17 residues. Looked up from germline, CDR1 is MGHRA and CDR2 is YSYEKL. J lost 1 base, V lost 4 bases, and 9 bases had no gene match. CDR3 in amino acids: CASSRLLAGTFQETQYF. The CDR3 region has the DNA TGCGCCAGCAGCCGCTTACTAGCGGGGACCTTCCAAGAGACCCAGTACTTC.